The 14 T cell receptor beta chains below were found in one sample sequenced in a study of intratumoral heterogeneity in liver cancer. Some clones are missing from TCRdb's copy, which holds only in-frame ones; the method was immunoSEQ multiplex PCR. The sample lists 6,600 or so clones, 55% seen once, with roughly 14% in the top ten. Multiple geographically separated regions of the hepatocellular carcinoma nodule were sampled separately. Sequenced material: tumor tissue, taken before any cancer treatment. The receptors come from a man between 65 and 80 years old with hepatocellular carcinoma.

The CDR3 coding sequence is TGTGCCAGCAGCCAAGGAGGCAGGGGATGGTTTGAAAATGGCTACACCTTC. This gives the protein CASSQGGRGWFENGYTF. The J gene is TRBJ1-2, the V gene TRBV4-2, with D possibly being TRBD1 (6 bases). The germline gives CDR1 LGHNA, CDR2 YNFKEQ. There are 17 residues in the CDR3. Trimming shortened V by 1 base and J by 6 bases, and 21 bases separated the two germline ends.

The chain has TRBV7-8 and TRBJ2-3; 12 bases are shared with TRBD2. CDR3 length: 16 residues. CDR1 is SGHVS and CDR2 is FQNEAQ in the germline V gene. V was clipped by 5 bases and J by 3 bases; unmatched bases: 6. The CDR3, as DNA: TGTGCCAGCAGCAGCTGGACTAGCGGGGTAACAGATACGCAGTATTTT. Its protein is CASSSWTSGVTDTQYF.

The chain couples TRBV6-6 to TRBJ2-1, with 9 bases that match TRBD1. Germline loops: CDR1 MNHNY, CDR2 SVGAGI (reference sequence). The CDR3 covers 14 residues. The J segment lost 7 bases and the V segment lost 6 bases, leaving 7 bases of the junction unmatched. This chain's CDR3 is CASRVPGQGNEQFF. For the CDR3, the DNA is TGTGCCAGCAGGGTACCGGGACAGGGTAATGAGCAGTTCTTC.

This clone appeared a single time. This rearrangement joins TRBV9 to TRBJ2-4; D could derive from TRBD1 or TRBD2 (5 bases each). This CDR3 has 18 residues. CDR1 SGDLS and CDR2 YYNGEE come from the germline V gene. V was clipped by 4 bases and J by 1 base, with 21 bases between them. Here the CDR3 reads CASSIGPGRGAAKNIQYF. The CDR3 bases are TGTGCCAGCAGCATAGGGCCAGGCCGAGGGGCGGCCAAAAACATTCAGTACTTC.

The CDR3 region is CASSRASGTSIGEQFF. CDR3 DNA sequence: TGTGCCAGCAGCCGCGCCTCCGGGACATCCATCGGTGAGCAGTTCTTC. The V and J genes are TRBV3-1 (or the pseudogene TRBV3-2) and TRBJ2-1; the D gene is possibly TRBD1 (6 bases). Germline values: CDR1 LGHDT, CDR2 YNNKEL (reference sequence). The CDR3 contains 16 residues. Trimming cost V 4 bases and J 9 bases, with 22 bases left between them.

This clone was recorded once. The chain links TRBV14 to TRBJ1-1; 7 bases map to TRBD1. The CDR3 runs 21 residues. V was clipped by 1 base and J by 0 bases; unmatched bases: 20. The germline gives CDR1 SGHDN, CDR2 FVKESK. The CDR3 loop is CASSQGILRGGGGWLNTEAFF. The CDR3 DNA is TGTGCCAGCAGCCAAGGGATTCTTAGGGGAGGGGGCGGTTGGCTGAACACTGAAGCTTTCTTT.

J is TRBJ1-4 and V is TRBV5-1; TRBD1 matches 7 bases. V was pared by 4 bases and J by 3 bases, with 12 bases of the junction left unmatched. This CDR3 contains 17 residues. CDR1 SGHRS and CDR2 YFSETQ come from the germline V gene. CDR3 region: CASSTGQILLANEKLFF. DNA for the CDR3: TGCGCCAGCAGCACGGGACAGATTCTCCTCGCTAATGAAAAACTGTTTTTT.

This chain joins TRBV2 and TRBJ1-1; D remains unclear. Trimming stripped 6 bases from V and 5 bases from J, with 10 bases between. The CDR3 has 12 residues. CDR1 SNHLY and CDR2 FYNNEI come from the germline V gene. The CDR3 loop is CASSGKGTEAFF. CDR3 DNA sequence: TGTGCCAGCAGCGGAAAAGGGACTGAAGCTTTCTTT.

This clone is termed medium-sized. The chain uses TRBV15 and TRBJ1-4, with unresolved D. Per germline, CDR1 LNHNV and CDR2 YYDKDF (reference sequence). The CDR3 sequence is 16 residues long. V lost 2 bases and J lost 0, with 10 bases in between. CDR3: CATSRNLHATNEKLFF. In DNA, the CDR3 is TGTGCCACCAGCAGAAATCTCCATGCAACTAATGAAAAACTGTTTTTT.

V and J are TRBV9 and TRBJ2-3, with D unclear. The length of the CDR3 is 15 residues. Trimming shortened V by 4 bases and J by 2 bases, and 14 bases separated the two germline ends. CDR1 is SGDLS and CDR2 is YYNGEE in the germline V gene. The DNA of the CDR3 is TGTGCCAGCAGCACCTCGAGGACCAACACAGATACGCAGTATTTT. Its translation is CASSTSRTNTDTQYF.

J is TRBJ1-2 and V is TRBV7-9, with 7 bases fitting TRBD1. The CDR3 consists of 14 residues. V was clipped by 6 bases and J by 3 bases; unmatched bases: 7. Germline V gene data show CDR1 as SEHNR and CDR2 as FQNEAQ (reference sequence). For the CDR3, the DNA is TGTGCCAGCAGACCAGGGGGAGCTGACTATGGCTACACCTTC. It specifies CASRPGGADYGYTF.

This sequence joins TRBV10-1 and TRBJ1-6; D remains ambiguous. Germline assignment: CDR1 WNHNN and CDR2 SYGVQD (reference sequence). The CDR3 covers 13 residues. Trimming shortened V by 2 bases and J by 6 bases, and 5 bases separated the two germline ends. This chain's CDR3 is CASSERANSPLHF. In nucleotides, the CDR3 is TGCGCCAGCAGTGAGAGGGCTAATTCACCCCTCCACTTT.

Relative to its sample, this clone is large. V gene TRBV28 combines with J gene TRBJ1-2, with 10 positions matching TRBD1. V was clipped by 2 bases and J by 1 base; unmatched bases: 4. The CDR3 runs 16 residues. Germline CDR1 reads MDHEN; CDR2 reads SYDVKM. DNA of the CDR3: TGTGCCAGCAGTTTAGGGACAGGGGACTTTAACTATGGCTACACCTTC. This gives the protein CASSLGTGDFNYGYTF.

The chain carries TRBV28 and TRBJ2-2; D gene ambiguous. The V end lost 6 bases, the J end lost 6 bases, and 14 bases lay between the germline ends. Germline V CDR1 and CDR2: MDHEN, SYDVKM. The CDR3 sequence is 14 residues long. In DNA form, the CDR3 reads TGTGCCAGCAGCCCTCACACCAGCCCCGGGGAGCTGTTTTTT. As protein: CASSPHTSPGELFF. The variable domain in full, with the rest retrieved from reference TRBV28 and TRBJ2-2, is DVKVTQSSRYLVKRTGEKVFLECVQDMDHENMFWYRQDPGLGLRLIYFSYDVKMKEKGDIPEGYSVSREKKERFSLILESASTNQTSMYLCASSPHTSPGELFFGEGSRLTVL.